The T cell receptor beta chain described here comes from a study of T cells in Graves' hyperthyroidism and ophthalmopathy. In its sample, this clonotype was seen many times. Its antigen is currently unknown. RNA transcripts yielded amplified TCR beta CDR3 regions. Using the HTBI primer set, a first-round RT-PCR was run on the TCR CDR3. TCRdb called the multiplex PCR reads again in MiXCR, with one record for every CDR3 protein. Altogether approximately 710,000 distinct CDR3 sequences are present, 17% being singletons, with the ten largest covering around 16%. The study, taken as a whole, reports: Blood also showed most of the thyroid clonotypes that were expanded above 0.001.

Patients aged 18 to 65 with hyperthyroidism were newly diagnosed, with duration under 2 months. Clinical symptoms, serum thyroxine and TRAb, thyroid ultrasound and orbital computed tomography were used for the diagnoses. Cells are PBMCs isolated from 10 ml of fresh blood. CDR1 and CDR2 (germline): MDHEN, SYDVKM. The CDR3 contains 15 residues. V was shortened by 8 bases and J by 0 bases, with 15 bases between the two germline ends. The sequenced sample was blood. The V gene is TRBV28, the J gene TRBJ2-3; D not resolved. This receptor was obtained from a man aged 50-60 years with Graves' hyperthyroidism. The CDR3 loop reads CASDRSGTSTDTQYF. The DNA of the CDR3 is TGTGCCAGCGACCGAAGTGGCACTAGCACAGATACGCAGTATTTT. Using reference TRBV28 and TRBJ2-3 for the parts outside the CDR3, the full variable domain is DVKVTQSSRYLVKRTGEKVFLECVQDMDHENMFWYRQDPGLGLRLIYFSYDVKMKEKGDIPEGYSVSREKKERFSLILESASTNQTSMYLCASDRSGTSTDTQYFGPGTRLTVL.